This passage covers 8 T cell receptor beta chains from one sample sequenced in a study of OX40 agonist ivuxolimab in advanced cancers. Assay used: immunoSEQ multiplex PCR; TCRdb lists only in-frame clones, some missing. Counted here are 82,000 or so clones, more than 80% occurring once; the ten biggest clones make up 2.4%. Sample: CD4+ or CD8+ T cells sorted from blood, taken in a trial of the OX40 agonist ivuxolimab. All receptors come from an adult with an advanced solid tumor such as melanoma, head and neck, liver or kidney cancer.

This clone was seen more than once but under ten times. This sequence joins TRBV18 and TRBJ2-7; possibly TRBD1 for D (5 bases). Trimming left V 5 bases short and J 6 bases short, with 17 bases between. Germline V gives CDR1 KGHSH, CDR2 LQKENI. The CDR3 runs to 14 residues. CDR3 DNA: TGTGCCAGCTCAATCCAGGGTGATTCGTCCGAGCAGTACTTC. Translated, it gives CASSIQGDSSEQYF.

This rearrangement joins TRBV2 to TRBJ1-2, with D hard to call. Germline V gene data show CDR1 as SNHLY and CDR2 as FYNNEI. V dropped 6 bases and J dropped 6 bases, with 17 bases sitting between them. The CDR3 contains 14 residues. CDR3 in DNA: TGTGCCAGCAGCCCAAGGACCCTACCCGATGGCTACACCTTC. It yields the protein CASSPRTLPDGYTF.

The genes are TRBV6-5 and TRBJ1-2; the D is unclear. V dropped 5 bases and J dropped 7 bases, with 14 bases sitting between them. Germline loops: CDR1 MNHEY, CDR2 SVGAGI. The CDR3 sequence is 13 residues long. The CDR3 DNA follows: TGTGCCAGCAGTCAAAAAGCAGGTCGTGGCTACACCTTC. It yields the protein CASSQKAGRGYTF.

This rearrangement joins TRBV2 to TRBJ2-2, with a possible D match to TRBD1 (5 bases). Germline V gene data show CDR1 as SNHLY and CDR2 as FYNNEI. This CDR3 has 16 residues. Trimming cost V 6 bases and J 4 bases, with 18 bases left between them. CDR3: CASSGNWGQSTGELFF. The CDR3 DNA is TGTGCCAGCAGCGGCAATTGGGGCCAGAGCACCGGGGAGCTGTTTTTT.

The rearrangement uses TRBV7-3 and TRBJ2-3; possible D gene TRBD2, 6 bases. The germline V gene encodes CDR1 SGHTA and CDR2 FQGTGA. The CDR3 is made up of 15 amino acids. V gave up 7 bases and J gave up 0 bases, with 14 bases separating them. The CDR3: CASTPMGLSTDTQYF. In DNA, the CDR3 is TGTGCCAGCACCCCAATGGGACTTAGCACAGATACGCAGTATTTT.

This clone showed up just once. The CDR3 sequence is CASTAQGATGELFF. CDR3 coding DNA: TGTGCCAGCACTGCACAGGGGGCCACCGGGGAGCTGTTTTTT. The chain uses TRBV13 and TRBJ2-2, with 9 positions matching TRBD1. The CDR3 loop spans 14 amino acids. Trimming took 7 bases from V and 4 from J; bases not matched to a gene: 4. Germline CDR1 reads PRHDT; CDR2 reads FYEKMQ (reference sequence).

The V gene is TRBV1, the J gene TRBJ2-3; the table gives TRBD1 as D, unverified against the DNA. TRBV1 is a known pseudogene. The CDR3 has 16 amino acids. The CDR3 region is CTSSQDRDRGTDTQYF. CDR3 in DNA: TGCACCAGCAGCCAAGATCGTGACAGGGGTACAGATACGCAGTATTTT.

The chain recombines TRBV5-1 with TRBJ1-6; D is uncertain. CDR3 length: 15 residues. The germline CDR1 and CDR2 sequences are SGHRS and YFSETQ. V lost 5 bases and J lost 14, with 23 bases in between. CDR3 bases: TGCGCCAGCAGACCGACGGAGCAGTCGGAATTCACCCTCCACTTT. Residues: CASRPTEQSEFTLHF.